The rows below give T cell receptor beta chains drawn from one sample of a study of blood T cell repertoires in COVID-19. Profiling relied on immunoSEQ multiplex PCR, and the TCRdb table lists in-frame clones only, not all of them. This table has about 270,000 clones, about nine tenths appearing once. The material sequenced was PBMCs or T cells enriched from blood (not recorded which). These receptors originate from a woman between 18 and 29 years old who had recovered from COVID-19. Each CDR3 is given without its conserved first and last residue. Fields, in order: V gene, J gene, CDR3 protein.

v_call: TRBV15; j_call: TRBJ2-1; cdr3_aa: ATSPPKLAGRNEQF
v_call: TRBV2; j_call: TRBJ1-3; cdr3_aa: ASSRQGRPILSSGNTIY
v_call: TRBV5-1; j_call: TRBJ1-3; cdr3_aa: ASSLDTGNSGNTIY
v_call: TRBV5-1; j_call: TRBJ2-2; cdr3_aa: ASRVLTSGTGELF
v_call: TRBV7-9; j_call: TRBJ2-2; cdr3_aa: AREGKNTGFIRGELF
v_call: TRBV4-1; j_call: TRBJ2-7; cdr3_aa: ASSQPYPIAGGVYEQY
v_call: TRBV10-1; j_call: TRBJ2-7; cdr3_aa: ASSDVGGRDSSYEQY
v_call: TRBV4-3; j_call: TRBJ2-3; cdr3_aa: ASSPEPDRGGTQY
v_call: TRBV6-6; j_call: TRBJ1-5; cdr3_aa: ASSSPGENQPQH
v_call: TRBV3-1/TRBV3-2; j_call: TRBJ1-5; cdr3_aa: ASSPQGGNQPQH
v_call: TRBV18; j_call: TRBJ1-1; cdr3_aa: ASSPPVQNTEAF
v_call: TRBV4-3; j_call: TRBJ1-2; cdr3_aa: ASSQASGQGGNGYT
v_call: TRBV2; j_call: TRBJ2-7; cdr3_aa: ASSRGSYEQY
v_call: TRBV5-1; j_call: TRBJ2-3; cdr3_aa: ARNRGCADTQY
v_call: TRBV28; j_call: TRBJ1-5; cdr3_aa: ATKDRLYSNQPQH
v_call: TRBV9; j_call: TRBJ2-1; cdr3_aa: ASSEIAGAFYNEQF
v_call: TRBV29-1; j_call: TRBJ2-2; cdr3_aa: SVEFVSGRGSGGELF
v_call: TRBV27; j_call: TRBJ1-1; cdr3_aa: ASSWTGARITEAF
v_call: TRBV7-2; j_call: TRBJ2-7; cdr3_aa: ASSSSGGYSYEQY
v_call: TRBV18; j_call: TRBJ1-6; cdr3_aa: ASSPRPASPDNSPLH
v_call: TRBV9; j_call: TRBJ1-2; cdr3_aa: ASSATGGGYGYT
v_call: TRBV6-1; j_call: TRBJ2-1; cdr3_aa: ASSELWVAGGLEQF
v_call: TRBV7-6; j_call: TRBJ2-3; cdr3_aa: ASSLRREAGESDTQY
v_call: TRBV2; j_call: TRBJ1-5; cdr3_aa: ASSQQGGNQPQH
v_call: TRBV28; j_call: TRBJ2-5; cdr3_aa: ASSLPQTEQETQY
v_call: TRBV5-1; j_call: TRBJ2-3; cdr3_aa: ASSLNEAGTDTQY
v_call: TRBV29-1; j_call: TRBJ2-5; cdr3_aa: SVDRQETQY
v_call: TRBV6-4; j_call: TRBJ1-3; cdr3_aa: ASSGKTGIYSGNTIY
v_call: TRBV28; j_call: TRBJ2-1; cdr3_aa: ASSLSGDYYNEQF
v_call: TRBV19; j_call: TRBJ2-7; cdr3_aa: ASSISGTGVYEQY
v_call: TRBV3-1/TRBV3-2; j_call: TRBJ1-1; cdr3_aa: ATRTNTEAF
v_call: TRBV10-3; j_call: TRBJ1-1; cdr3_aa: AIGQGQSNTEAF
v_call: TRBV25-1; j_call: TRBJ2-7; cdr3_aa: ASREDRGNSYEQY
v_call: TRBV9; j_call: TRBJ2-7; cdr3_aa: ASSEGLRSSYEQY
v_call: TRBV28; j_call: TRBJ1-1; cdr3_aa: ASSLWDRGNTEAF
v_call: TRBV2; j_call: TRBJ2-5; cdr3_aa: ASSTGKRTQY
v_call: TRBV2; j_call: TRBJ1-2; cdr3_aa: ASPGQVVSEAA
v_call: TRBV19; j_call: TRBJ2-5; cdr3_aa: ASTWVSGVGETQY
v_call: TRBV6-1; j_call: TRBJ2-1; cdr3_aa: ASSEGTSGSLWEQF
v_call: TRBV11-2; j_call: TRBJ2-1; cdr3_aa: ASSLGTSGGPGYNEQF
v_call: TRBV6-5; j_call: TRBJ1-1; cdr3_aa: ASLDRGGRFTEAF
v_call: TRBV3-1/TRBV3-2; j_call: TRBJ2-3; cdr3_aa: ASSQTGLTDTQY
v_call: TRBV7-9; j_call: TRBJ1-2; cdr3_aa: ASSFEDYGYT
v_call: TRBV5-4; j_call: TRBJ2-1; cdr3_aa: ASSLAGVLDEQF